One sample yielded the 14 T cell receptor beta chains listed below, sequenced in a study of cytotoxic CD8 clonotypes in ibrutinib-treated CLL. The table came from immunoSEQ multiplex PCR; TCRdb's copy has only in-frame clones and leaves some out. The repertoire has 150,000 to 250,000 clones, around three quarters of them found once; the top ten carry 13%. The sample consisted of PBMCs, taken after 24 months of ibrutinib treatment. The receptor set was obtained from a human donor with chronic lymphocytic leukemia.

The chain links TRBV7-9 to TRBJ2-7; D is possibly TRBD1 (6 bases). CDR3 length: 14 residues. Germline CDR1 SEHNR, CDR2 FQNEAQ (reference sequence). Trimming cost V 7 bases and J 3 bases, with 16 bases left between them. CDR3 nucleotides: TGTGCCAGCACAGGGGCCATAAACAACTACGAGCAGTACTTC. Its translation is CASTGAINNYEQYF.

The chain is built from TRBV27 and TRBJ2-3, with TRBD2 as a possible D gene (6 bases). Germline values: CDR1 MNHEY, CDR2 SMNVEV (reference sequence). This CDR3 has 13 amino acids. V was pared by 2 bases and J by 6 bases, with 9 bases between. CDR3 residues: CASSLRERDTQYF. The CDR3 bases are TGTGCCAGCAGTTTACGGGAGCGGGATACGCAGTATTTT.

The rearrangement links TRBV11-2 to TRBJ1-2, with TRBD1 as a possible D gene (5 bases). This CDR3 spans 12 amino acids. The germline gives CDR1 SGHAT, CDR2 FQNNGV. Trimming removed 0 bases at V and 8 bases at J, with 7 bases between. The CDR3 sequence: CASSLEGDGYTF. As DNA, the CDR3 is TGTGCCAGCAGCTTAGAGGGGGACGGCTACACCTTC.

The table lists this clone with a count of one. Its ends do not fully match the called genes, so a read error is possible. This chain uses TRBV5-8 with TRBJ2-7, with D unclear. The CDR3 loop spans 15 amino acids. Germline V CDR1 and CDR2: SGHTS, YDEGEE. CDR3 amino acids: CASSQDVQAAYEQYF. DNA of the CDR3: TGCGCCAGCAGCCAAGATGTGCAGGCCGCGTACGAGCAGTACTTC. The full variable domain, with the rest looked up from reference TRBV5-8 and TRBJ2-7, is EAGVTQSPTHLIKTRGQQATLRCSPISGHTSVYWYQQALGLGLQFLLWYDEGEERNRGNFPPRFSGRQFPNYSSELNVNALELEDSALYLCASSQDVQAAYEQYFGPGTRLTVT.

This chain connects TRBV2 to TRBJ2-5; 11 nucleotides line up with TRBD2. Trimming took 6 bases from V and 4 from J; bases not matched to a gene: 1. CDR1 and CDR2 from the germline V gene are SNHLY and FYNNEI. The CDR3 consists of 13 residues. The DNA of the CDR3 is TGTGCCAGCAGAGGACTAGCGGGAGAGACCCAGTACTTC. Translating gives CASRGLAGETQYF.

In its sample, this clone was seen a few times. The rearrangement joins TRBV15 to TRBJ2-1, with no clear D. Per the germline V gene, CDR1 is LNHNV and CDR2 is YYDKDF (reference sequence). The CDR3 contains 12 residues. With 1 base removed from V and 9 bases from J, the gap between germline ends came to 7 bases. Here the CDR3 DNA reads TGTGCCACCAGCAGAGTAGAGAGTGAGCAGTTCTTC. Its translation is CATSRVESEQFF.

The gene calls are TRBV4-3 and TRBJ2-3, with 14 positions matching TRBD2. V lost 0 bases, J lost 0 bases, and 8 bases stayed unmatched. The CDR3 covers 20 residues. CDR1 and CDR2 (germline): LGHNA, YSLEER. CDR3 loop: CASSQEGLAGDLKSTDTQYF. Here the CDR3 DNA reads TGCGCCAGCAGCCAAGAGGGACTAGCGGGAGACCTGAAGAGCACAGATACGCAGTATTTT.

V is TRBV11-2 and J is TRBJ2-7; no clear D gene. V dropped 2 bases and J dropped 1 base, with 9 bases sitting between them. Looked up from germline, CDR1 is SGHAT and CDR2 is FQNNGV. The CDR3 is 14 amino acids. CDR3 sequence: CASSLIGISYEQYF. The DNA for the CDR3 is TGTGCCAGCAGCTTAATTGGTATTTCCTACGAGCAGTACTTC.

J is TRBJ2-3 and V is TRBV6-5, with 7 nucleotides matching TRBD2. This CDR3 is 15 amino acids long. The V and J ends lost 2 bases and 3 bases, in that order; junction bases with no gene match: 5. CDR1 is MNHEY and CDR2 is SVGAGI in the germline V gene. CDR3 residues: CASSYRLAVTDTQYF. The CDR3 nucleotides read TGTGCCAGCAGTTACCGCCTAGCGGTAACAGATACGCAGTATTTT.

The chain joins TRBV5-1 to TRBJ2-1; TRBD2 matches 9 bases. Per germline, CDR1 SGHRS and CDR2 YFSETQ. The length of the CDR3 is 13 residues. V was pared by 6 bases and J by 6 bases, with 4 bases of the junction left unmatched. The CDR3 is CASTSGTPNEQFF. The CDR3 nucleotides read TGCGCCAGCACTAGCGGGACGCCCAATGAGCAGTTCTTC.

This clone has a single count. V and J are TRBV7-9 and TRBJ2-5; a possible D gene is TRBD1 (5 bases). Germline values: CDR1 SEHNR, CDR2 FQNEAQ (reference sequence). V was shortened by 0 bases and J by 1 base, with 9 bases between the two germline ends. The CDR3 runs to 15 residues. The CDR3 bases are TGTGCCAGCAGCTTAGCCAGGGCGGTCCAAGAGACCCAGTACTTC. It specifies CASSLARAVQETQYF.

This sequence joins TRBV18 and TRBJ2-4; the match to TRBD2 covers 8 bases. V shed 2 bases, J shed 5 bases, and the junction held 5 bases outside the gene matches. Germline lookup yields CDR1 KGHSH and CDR2 LQKENI. The CDR3 spans 15 residues. CDR3 residues: CASSPSGRGENIQYF. CDR3 coding DNA: TGTGCCAGCTCACCAAGCGGGAGAGGAGAAAACATTCAGTACTTC.

The chain recombines TRBV7-8 with TRBJ1-3, with no clear D. The CDR3 length is 15 residues. V was trimmed by 4 bases and J by 0 bases, leaving 10 bases between them. Germline CDR1 and CDR2: SGHVS and FQNEAQ. CDR3 in DNA: TGTGCCAGCAGCTCCCTCAGGTACTCTGGAAACACCATATATTTT. This gives the protein CASSSLRYSGNTIYF.

The V and J genes are TRBV30 and TRBJ1-2, with D unclear. Germline V gives CDR1 GTSNPN, CDR2 SVGIG (reference sequence). Trimming took 5 bases from V and 7 from J, leaving 11 bases between them. The CDR3 runs 11 residues. The CDR3 bases are TGTGCCTGGGATGTCTTCGGTGGCTACACCTTC. As protein: CAWDVFGGYTF.